This T cell receptor beta chain was recovered during a study of brain T cells in children with intractable seizures. This CDR3 spans 16 amino acids. V lost 4 bases and J 0 bases, leaving 12 bases between the germline ends. Germline CDR1 and CDR2: SEHNR and FQNEAQ (reference sequence). The time point denotes: blood from clinic visit 5 months post-surgery; TSC patient then seizure free. Sequencing was limited to surgery cases with top T cell transcript signatures in brain tissue. Libraries were prepared by immunoSEQ multiplex PCR; TCRdb keeps only in-frame clonotypes and omits some of them. The sample consists of about 340,000 clones, 85% to 95% of them appearing once.

The clonotype originates from a boy less than two years old with tuberous sclerosis and intractable seizures. The sequenced sample was peripheral blood, obtained less than 6 months after surgery. This rearrangement joins TRBV7-9 to TRBJ1-4, with D perhaps TRBD1 (6 bases). The CDR3 DNA follows: TGTGCCAGCAGCTCACGACAGGACTCAACTAATGAAAAACTGTTTTTT. Protein sequence: CASSSRQDSTNEKLFF.